The sequence of this T cell receptor beta chain was determined in a study of a mutant IDH1 vaccine in newly diagnosed glioma (dated by TCRdb to the early 2020s). In the study overall: Of the roughly 32 patients who were treated, about 62% were male and approximately 38% were female, and the mean age was approximately 40 years. Prior to enrollment, patients had been given standard therapy consisting of radiotherapy alone, temozolomide alone, or radiochemotherapy with temozolomide, with the combination given to most patients. For exploratory analyses, longitudinal TCRB deep sequencing was carried out in about two dozen treated patients wherever samples were available. Peripheral blood was collected at six visits: V03 (baseline), V05, V07, V10, V12 and V13.

The germline ends are 18 bases apart after V is trimmed by 5 bases and J by 10 bases. From the cysteine through the phenylalanine, the CDR3 covers 14 amino acids. Only CDR3 DNA is held: 42 bases, read in frame from base 1. The CDR1 and CDR2 encoded by the germline V gene are SNHLY and FYNNEI. About this clone itself: What this receptor recognizes is not known. No base qualities exist here, and no much larger clone lies one base off it.

The sample's time point label, decoded: baseline, week 1 (first vaccination visit). In the paper's terms, the treatment or condition label means: pre-vaccination baseline after standard-of-care therapy. Donors had newly diagnosed WHO grade 3 or 4 IDH1-mutant astrocytomas with loss of nuclear ATRX. The samples were drawn from NOA16, a multicentre, single-arm, open-label phase I trial in Germany that tested a mutant IDH1 peptide vaccine in humans for the first time. Blood drawn at visit V03 was used as the baseline sample for immunogenicity testing. The DNeasy Blood and Tissue Kit was used to extract genomic DNA from EDTA blood for TCRB sequencing. Library preparation was by the immunoSEQ multiplex PCR assay. Rearranged TCR beta chain sequences were amplified with the hsTCRB Kit following the manufacturer's protocol. An Illumina MiSeq was used to sequence the TCRB libraries. The study's own analysis went as follows. Demultiplexing, trimming and gene mapping were performed with the kit vendor's proprietary platform. In its TCRdb copy, this immuneACCESS table keeps in-frame sequences only and misses some clones. Where compared with another copy, unresolved V genes explain less than half of these, and the others have no known cause. D and trimming were read from the DNA, whereas the V and J calls and clone size are those reported in that table. The sample has just under 95,000 clones on record, 83% of them singletons. Jointly, the top ten make up approximately 8% of the sample.

Paper-wide results and their limitations: Immune responses induced by the vaccine were seen in roughly 95% of patients across multiple MHC alleles. Availability determined which PBMC samples were chosen for TCRB deep sequencing. The authors noted that analyses of patient blood samples could not be reproduced because of sample limitations. No apparent relationship was observed between pseudoprogression and alterations in the top peripheral T cell clonotypes detected by TCRB sequencing.

The receptor's source is a woman between 50 and 59 years old with glioma. The rearrangement joined TRBV2 to TRBJ2-1; the best D guess is TRBD2, with 6 bases matching. The sample was PBMCs, taken from a glioma patient treated with radiotherapy, temozolomide or both. The CDR3 is CASSFASGVGEQFF. The nucleotide sequence reads TGTGCCAGCAGTTTCGCGTCGGGGGTGGGAGAGCAGTTCTTC. Reference TRBV2 and TRBJ2-1 proteins supply the regions before and after the CDR3; the full variable domain is: EPEVTQTPSHQVTQMGQEVILRCVPISNHLYFYWYRQILGQKVEFLVSFYNNEISEKSEIFDDQFSVERPDGSNFTLKIRSTKLEDSAMYFCASSFASGVGEQFFGPGTRLTVL.